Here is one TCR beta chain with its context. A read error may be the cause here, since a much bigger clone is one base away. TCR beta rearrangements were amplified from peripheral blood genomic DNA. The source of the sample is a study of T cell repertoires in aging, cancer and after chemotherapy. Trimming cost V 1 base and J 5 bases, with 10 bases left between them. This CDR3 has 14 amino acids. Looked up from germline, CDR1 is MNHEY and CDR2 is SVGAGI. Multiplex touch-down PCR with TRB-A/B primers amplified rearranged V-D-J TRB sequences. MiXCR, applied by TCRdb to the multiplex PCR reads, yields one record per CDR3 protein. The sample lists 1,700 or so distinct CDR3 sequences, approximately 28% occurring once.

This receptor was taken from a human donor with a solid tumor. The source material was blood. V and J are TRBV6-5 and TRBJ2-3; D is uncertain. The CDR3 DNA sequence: TGTGCCAGCAGTTACTGCCCTGGGCGAGATACGCAGTATTTT. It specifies CASSYCPGRDTQYF.